These 8 T cell receptor beta chains were sequenced from one sample in a study of patients and donors after allogeneic stem cell transplantation. TCRdb fed the RT-PCR reads into MiXCR, producing one record per CDR3 protein. The sample includes 390,000 or so distinct CDR3 sequences, around 15% of them seen just once. Sample: blood, either unsorted or a sorted T cell fraction (not recorded which). Receptors originate from a human donor who was either an allogeneic HSCT recipient or a stem cell or donor lymphocyte infusion donor (not recorded which). It is not recorded whose cells these are; they may come from a transplant donor.

This clonotype was observed a few times. V and J are TRBV2 and TRBJ1-4, with a tentative D call TRBD1 (5 bases). This CDR3 has 14 amino acids. Deletions cut 8 bases from V and 3 bases from J, with 13 bases between. Looked up from germline, CDR1 is SNHLY and CDR2 is FYNNEI. The CDR3 is CASGQGRANEKLFF. DNA of the CDR3: TGTGCCAGCGGGCAGGGCAGAGCTAATGAAAAACTGTTTTTT.

This clonotype was counted between two and nine times. The chain couples TRBV27 to TRBJ1-1; TRBD1 might be the D (5 bases). The CDR3 covers 14 residues. Looked up from germline, CDR1 is MNHEY and CDR2 is SMNVEV (reference sequence). Trimming shortened V by 3 bases and J by 5 bases, and 13 bases separated the two germline ends. The CDR3 sequence is CASSLRGGRTEAFF. The CDR3 region has the DNA TGTGCCAGCAGTTTGAGGGGCGGAAGGACTGAAGCTTTCTTT.

The chain carries TRBV11-1 and TRBJ2-7, with TRBD1 as a possible D gene (6 bases). V dropped 3 bases and J dropped 6 bases, with 12 bases sitting between them. CDR1 is SGHAT and CDR2 is FQDESV in the germline V gene (reference sequence). The CDR3 is 13 residues long. Here the CDR3 DNA reads TGTGCCAGCAGCTTGGGAGCAGGGGCCGAGCAGTACTTC. The encoded protein is CASSLGAGAEQYF.

The rearrangement uses TRBV29-1 and TRBJ2-7; a possible D gene is TRBD2 (5 bases). This CDR3 is built from 13 residues. In germline, CDR1 is SQVTM, CDR2 ANQGSEA. The V gene lost 6 bases and the J gene lost 0 bases, with 12 bases spanning the gap. The CDR3 DNA is TGCAGCGTCCTACCGGGGAGCTCCTACGAGCAGTACTTC. Its protein product is CSVLPGSSYEQYF.

This clonotype was detected many times. The gene calls are TRBV12-3 or TRBV12-4 and TRBJ2-1; D call uncertain. CDR3 length equals 13 residues. Trimming took off 5 bases at V and 8 bases at J, with 13 bases between the two ends. CDR3: CASSPVDGDEQFF. CDR3 DNA: TGTGCCAGCAGTCCGGTGGATGGTGATGAGCAGTTCTTC.

The J gene is TRBJ2-7, the V gene TRBV2; possible D gene TRBD1, 6 bases. V was pared by 5 bases and J by 3 bases, with 14 bases between. CDR3 length: 14 amino acids. CDR1 SNHLY and CDR2 FYNNEI come from the germline V gene. In nucleotides, the CDR3 is TGTGCCAGCAGTCCCGGGACAAGTTACTACGAGCAGTACTTC. Its translation is CASSPGTSYYEQYF.

There are a few counts of this clonotype. This sequence joins TRBV12-3 or TRBV12-4 and TRBJ1-6; TRBD1 is a possible D gene (6 bases). CDR3 size: 16 residues. V was pared by 6 bases and J by 7 bases, with 19 bases between. CDR3 loop: CASSQNQGIGNSPLHF. The DNA of the CDR3 is TGTGCCAGCAGCCAGAATCAGGGGATTGGGAATTCACCCCTCCACTTT.

This clonotype has more than one count but fewer than ten. The chain has TRBV4-2 and TRBJ2-7; possibly TRBD2 for D (6 bases). The germline gives CDR1 LGHNA, CDR2 YNFKEQ. This CDR3 spans 14 amino acids. Trimming left V 2 bases short and J 0 bases short, with 8 bases between. The CDR3 spells CASSQWDSSYEQYF. In DNA form, the CDR3 reads TGTGCCAGCAGCCAATGGGACTCCTCCTACGAGCAGTACTTC.